The rows below give T cell receptor beta chains drawn from one sample of a study of blood T cells in healthy people across ages. TCRdb analysed the 5' RACE reads with MiXCR anew, one entry per CDR3 protein. Of hundreds of thousands of distinct CDR3 sequences detected, over 45% appear once; the ten largest clones hold around a third. Sequences were obtained from blood. The receptors stem from a woman aged 55-69 years in good health. Each CDR3 is given with its conserved first and last residue. The D gene is left open where the match is weak. Where a row states a size, it is once, few, many or the class of an expanded clone; other rows omit it.

d_gene,v_gene,j_gene,abundance,CDR3nt,CDR3aa
.,TRBV7-9,TRBJ1-1,.,TGTGCCAGCAGCTTAATAAGGGGACATCAGAACACTGAAGCTTTCTTT,CASSLIRGHQNTEAFF
TRBD2,TRBV20-1,TRBJ2-1,.,TGCAGTGCTAGAGGACCTCTAGCGGGAGTTCAGAATGAGCAGTTCTTC,CSARGPLAGVQNEQFF
TRBD1,TRBV5-1,TRBJ1-2,.,TGCGCCAGCAGCTTGGATGCACGTGGACAGGGGATATATGGCTACACCTTC,CASSLDARGQGIYGYTF
TRBD2,TRBV10-3,TRBJ2-7,.,TGTGCCATCAGTGACCCGGGACTAGTCGCCTACGAGCAGTACTTC,CAISDPGLVAYEQYF
.,TRBV7-2,TRBJ2-7,few,TGTGCCAGCAGCTTCCAGGGTAGCAAGATGTACGAGCAGTACTTC,CASSFQGSKMYEQYF
TRBD2,TRBV29-1,TRBJ2-2,.,TGCAGCGTTGATTTGGCTAGCGGAAGCACCGGGGAGCTGTTTTTT,CSVDLASGSTGELFF
.,TRBV7-2,TRBJ1-4,.,TGTGCCAGCAGCGTCGACGGGAGGGGACGATCCGGTGAAAAACTGTTTTTT,CASSVDGRGRSGEKLFF
.,TRBV20-1,TRBJ2-1,.,TGCGGTGCTAGAGTAGGAGGACCTGAGCAGTTCTTC,CGARVGGPEQFF
.,TRBV7-2,TRBJ2-3,.,TGTGCCAGCGGACACCCTAGCACAGATACGCAGTATTTT,CASGHPSTDTQYF
.,TRBV25-1,TRBJ1-4,.,TGTGCCAGCAGCCCCCCTATCGAAAAACTGTTTTTT,CASSPPIEKLFF
.,TRBV4-2,TRBJ2-5,few,TGTGCCAGCAGCCAAGTCTCGACCGGAGAGACCCAGTACTTC,CASSQVSTGETQYF
.,TRBV7-3,TRBJ2-1,once,TGTGCCAGCAGCTTAAATGGGCTAGGGAATGAGCAGTTCTTC,CASSLNGLGNEQFF
TRBD2,TRBV6-6,TRBJ2-1,.,TGTGCCAGCAGTTACGCGGGAGTGAAAAATGAGCAGTTCTTC,CASSYAGVKNEQFF
TRBD1,TRBV27,TRBJ2-5,.,TGTGCCAGCAGTGTACCGGGGACAGGGCAAGAGACCCAGTACTTC,CASSVPGTGQETQYF
.,TRBV9,TRBJ2-1,.,TGTGCCAGCAGCCCCACCGGGACGGCGTACAATGAGCAGTTCTTC,CASSPTGTAYNEQFF
.,TRBV10-3,TRBJ2-1,.,TGTGCCATCAGGGCGCGAGAAGACTACAATGAGCAGTTCTTC,CAIRAREDYNEQFF
.,TRBV20-1,TRBJ2-1,few,TGCAGTGCTACTAGGGGGATGGATGAGCAGTTCTTC,CSATRGMDEQFF
.,TRBV28,TRBJ1-6,.,TGTGCCAGCAATTTGACGGGGAGGCGGCACTATAATTCACCCCTCCACTTT,CASNLTGRRHYNSPLHF
.,TRBV10-3,TRBJ1-4,few,TGTGCCATCAGTGAGTCGACGGGGTTGAGTGAAAAACTGTTTTTT,CAISESTGLSEKLFF
TRBD2,TRBV25-1,TRBJ2-7,.,TGTGCCAGCAGTGCGCAGCATACTAGCGGAGATCCCTACGAGCAGTACTTC,CASSAQHTSGDPYEQYF
.,TRBV20-1,TRBJ2-7,.,TGCAGTGCTAGTTACCCTTCACTGGGGTCCTACGAGCAGTACTTC,CSASYPSLGSYEQYF
.,TRBV29-1,TRBJ2-1,.,TGCAGCGTTGAAGACCGACACACACAAGAGACCCAGTTCTTC,CSVEDRHTQETQFF
TRBD2,TRBV9,TRBJ2-7,.,TGTGCCAGCAGCGTTAGCGGGAGGGACATCTACGAGCAGTACTTC,CASSVSGRDIYEQYF
.,TRBV6-2/TRBV6-3,TRBJ2-7,few,TGTGCCAGCAGTTATTTCCTTGGAGGGTACGAGCAGTACTTC,CASSYFLGGYEQYF
.,TRBV20-1,TRBJ2-3,.,TGCAGTGCTAGAGATCGCTACTCTCTGGATACGCAGTATTTT,CSARDRYSLDTQYF
.,TRBV7-8,TRBJ2-7,few,TGTGCCAGCAGCTTAGAGGGTGGGCAGGGGTCCTACGAGCAGTACTTC,CASSLEGGQGSYEQYF